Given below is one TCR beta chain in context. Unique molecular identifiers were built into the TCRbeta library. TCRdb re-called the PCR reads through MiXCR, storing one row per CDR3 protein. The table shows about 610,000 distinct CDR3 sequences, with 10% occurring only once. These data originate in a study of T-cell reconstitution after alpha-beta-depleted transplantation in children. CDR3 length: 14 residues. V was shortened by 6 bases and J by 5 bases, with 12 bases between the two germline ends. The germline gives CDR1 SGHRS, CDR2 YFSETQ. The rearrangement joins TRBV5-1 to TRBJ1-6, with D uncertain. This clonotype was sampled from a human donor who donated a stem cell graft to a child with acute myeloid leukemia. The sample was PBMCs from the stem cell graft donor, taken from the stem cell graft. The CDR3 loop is CASTRADNNSPLHF. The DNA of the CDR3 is TGCGCCAGCACCCGGGCCGACAATAATTCACCCCTCCACTTT.